This T cell receptor (beta chain) was retrieved from a study of T cell responses to AZD1222 COVID-19 vaccine. The CDR3 sequence is 15 residues long. Trimming took 4 bases from V and 5 from J, leaving 17 bases between them. Germline V CDR1 and CDR2: SGHTA, FQGNSA. Using immunoSEQ multiplex PCR, the repertoire was profiled, and TCRdb retains in-frame clones only, with some absent. Here the sample spans about 130,000 clones, 80% to 90% being singletons. The clonotype originates from an adult who received the AZD1222 COVID-19 vaccine. The specimen was peripheral blood, collected 28 days after the second AZD1222 dose. The V call is TRBV7-2, the J call TRBJ1-2; D ambiguous. CDR3 sequence reads: CASSSPGRGGYGYTF. DNA for the CDR3: TGTGCCAGCAGCTCTCCCGGACGGGGAGGATATGGCTACACCTTC.